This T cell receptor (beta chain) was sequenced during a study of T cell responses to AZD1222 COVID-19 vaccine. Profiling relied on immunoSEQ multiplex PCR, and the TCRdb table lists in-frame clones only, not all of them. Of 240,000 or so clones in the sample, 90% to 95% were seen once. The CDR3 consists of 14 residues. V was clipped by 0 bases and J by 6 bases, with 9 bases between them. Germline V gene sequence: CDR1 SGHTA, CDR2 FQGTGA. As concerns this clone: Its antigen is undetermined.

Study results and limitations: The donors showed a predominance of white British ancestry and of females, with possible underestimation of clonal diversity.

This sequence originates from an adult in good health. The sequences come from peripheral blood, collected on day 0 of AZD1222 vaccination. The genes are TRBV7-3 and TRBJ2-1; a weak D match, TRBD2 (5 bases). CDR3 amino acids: CASSLTAASNEQFF. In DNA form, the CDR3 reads TGTGCCAGCAGCTTAACAGCGGCGTCCAATGAGCAGTTCTTC.